The 5 T cell receptor beta chains listed next were all sequenced from one sample in a study of blood T cell repertoires in COVID-19. The protocol was immunoSEQ multiplex PCR, while the TCRdb copy is restricted to in-frame clones and leaves out a portion. The sample consists of roughly 160,000 clones, about 82% of them appearing once. The sequenced material came from peripheral blood. The receptors originated from a man between 45 and 60 years old with active or convalescent COVID-19.

The chain employs TRBV15 and TRBJ1-4; perhaps TRBD1 as D (6 bases). The CDR3 has 14 residues. V lost 3 bases to trimming and J lost 8 bases, with 13 bases between them. Germline CDR1 reads LNHNV; CDR2 reads YYDKDF (reference sequence). The DNA of the CDR3 is TGTGCCACCAGCAGGGACAGAGTCCGGGAAAAACTGTTTTTT. It specifies CATSRDRVREKLFF.

The rearrangement uses TRBV27 and TRBJ2-7; 10 nucleotides match TRBD1. Trimming removed 6 bases from V and 6 bases from J; junction bases left unmatched: 8. The CDR3 runs to 14 residues. Looked up from germline, CDR1 is MNHEY and CDR2 is SMNVEV (reference sequence). The CDR3 coding sequence is TGTGCCAGCAGCAGCGGGACAGGGGCCCTCGAGCAGTACTTC. Its translation: CASSSGTGALEQYF.

The chain employs TRBV24-1 and TRBJ2-5, with TRBD1 identical over 7 bases. The CDR3 is 14 amino acids. CDR1 and CDR2 from the germline V gene are KGHDR and SFDVKD. With V trimmed by 4 bases and J by 5 bases, 6 bases remained unmatched. CDR3 loop: CATSETGTSETQYF. CDR3 sequence (DNA): TGTGCCACCAGTGAGACAGGGACATCGGAGACCCAGTACTTC.

This chain joins TRBV7-2 and TRBJ1-2; maybe TRBD1 (6 bases). V dropped 1 base and J dropped 0 bases, with 9 bases sitting between them. This CDR3 contains 15 residues. From germline, CDR1 is SGHTA and CDR2 FQGNSA. As DNA, the CDR3 is TGTGCCAGCAGCTTAGGCCCAGGGGCTAACTATGGCTACACCTTC. Translated, it gives CASSLGPGANYGYTF.

The V call is TRBV19, the J call TRBJ1-4, with 7 positions matching TRBD1. Per germline, CDR1 LNHDA and CDR2 SQIVND (reference sequence). V lost 7 bases, J lost 7 bases, and 9 bases stayed unmatched. The CDR3 extends over 14 amino acids. The CDR3 is CASTGQVDGEKLFF. As DNA, the CDR3 is TGTGCCAGTACTGGACAGGTTGATGGTGAAAAACTGTTTTTT.